This TCR beta chain came from a study of cytomegalovirus exposure and HLA in healthy donors. Study-wide results and limits: Sequencing artifact likely explains a cluster of highly shared sequence variants.

A word on this clone: Its antigen remains unknown.

V was trimmed by 0 bases and J by 5 bases, leaving 11 bases between them. Germline CDR1 is LNHDA and CDR2 is SQIVND (reference sequence). CDR3 length: 15 amino acids. 60 Vbeta and 13 Jbeta primers were used in PCR. The method was immunoSEQ multiplex PCR; TCRdb's version includes in-frame clones alone and lacks a portion of them. The repertoire holds some 120,000 clones, with roughly 81% as singletons. The source material was PBMCs. The sequence derives from a woman in her 30s in good health and CMV-seronegative. The chain uses TRBV19 and TRBJ1-5, with unresolved D. The CDR3 here is CASSIDRSGYQPQHF. CDR3 in DNA: TGTGCCAGTAGTATAGATCGATCGGGTTATCAGCCCCAGCATTTT.